This T cell receptor (beta chain) came from a study of glioma-infiltrating T cells after dendritic cell vaccination (dated by TCRdb to the mid-2010s). Some background on the complete study: The cohort included about 15 glioblastoma patients drawn from Phase I and II dendritic cell vaccination trials, of whom 9 were newly diagnosed and 6 had recurrent disease. TCR sequencing metrics, including TIL content and tumor-blood repertoire overlap, were correlated with survival after dendritic cell vaccination. Each patient got three intradermal injections of the dendritic cell vaccine, spaced at biweekly intervals, in the arm below the axilla. Tumor-infiltrating lymphocyte content was quantified and tumor and blood repertoires were compared in dendritic cell-vaccinated glioblastoma patients by deep sequencing of TCR beta CDR3 regions. Patients received autologous tumor lysate-pulsed dendritic cell vaccination between the early 2000s and the early 2010s. The vaccine was prepared from monocyte-derived dendritic cells that were cultured for 6 to 7 days with IL-4 and GM-CSF and then pulsed overnight with autologous tumor lysate.

TCRB CDR3 regions were amplified from approximately 2 ug genomic DNA, or all available DNA if less, using the immunoSEQ assay. For multiplex PCR, 60 forward primers for TCR V beta segments and 13 reverse primers for J beta segments were used. To estimate the number of reads per starting template, synthetic control templates were added to each sample at limiting dilution. Reads of 87 bp were generated by sequencing on the Illumina HiSeq System. The published analysis was carried out like this. PCR and sequencing errors were removed by a nearest neighbor algorithm that merged closely related sequences. TCR overlap was measured as the percentage of unique tumor TCR beta sequences that were also present in the peripheral blood of the same patient. Not all clones reach the TCRdb copy of this immuneACCESS table, which keeps in-frame sequences only. Checked studies attribute under half of the gap to unresolved V genes and leave the rest unexplained. V and J calls and clone size are those listed in that table; D and trimming were worked out from the DNA. The sample has roughly 90,000 clones on record, about nine tenths of them singletons. The ten largest clonotypes hold 15% to 18% of the sample.

Patients were selected on the basis of adequate residual fresh-frozen tumor tissue and more than two years of available survival data. None of the glioblastoma patients carried an isocitrate dehydrogenase mutation, although molecular status otherwise varied. PBMC were collected before vaccination, two weeks after the third vaccination, and at tumor progression when it occurred. The Qiagen DNeasy Blood extraction Kit was used to extract genomic DNA. Overall study results and their limits: Higher estimated pretreatment TIL content predicted longer time to progression and overall survival after dendritic cell vaccination. The cohort was small and heterogeneous, few patients had complete blood and tumor sets, and even fewer had initial-recurrent tumor pairs. The three-group TCR overlap response model was characterized as speculative, and prospective validation of the model was stated to be required. TCR clonality showed no direct relationship with survival, which suggests that a diverse polyclonal response may matter.

To note about this clone: Its recognized antigen is unknown. The sample holds no much larger clone one base away, and base qualities are not on file.

This sequence was found in a human donor with glioblastoma. The sequencing here drew on blood, taken before dendritic cell vaccination.

The DNA sequence is given as TGTGCCAGCAGCGTAGTGGTTGGGACAGGCAGTGAGCAGTTCTTC. This gives the protein CASSVVVGTGSEQFF. The chain links TRBV9 with TRBJ2-1, with 8 bases matching TRBD1. The CDR3 covers 15 residues, taking in both the cysteine and the phenylalanine. The sequence is cut down to CDR3 DNA, 45 bases in frame from base 1. The germline V end is reduced by 0 bases and the J end by 9 bases; junction bases left unmatched: 8. Via the germline V gene, CDR1 is SGDLS and CDR2 YYNGEE.